These T cell receptor beta chains were read from a single sample in a study of blood T cell repertoires in COVID-19. The data were produced by immunoSEQ multiplex PCR, yet TCRdb's version contains in-frame clones alone and is incomplete. Here the sample spans 350,000 to 450,000 clones, approximately 93% being singletons. Sequenced input: PBMCs or T cells enriched from blood (not recorded which). The receptors were gathered from a woman in her thirties or forties who had been exposed to COVID-19. Both conserved end residues are part of each CDR3. D genes are given only for firm matches. Rows give clone size only sometimes, using once, few, many, or a class for an expanded clone.

clone size	V gene	D gene	J gene	CDR3 length	CDR3 DNA	CDR3 protein
once	TRBV10-3	TRBD1	TRBJ1-5	14	TGTGCCACCTGGGACAGGGGGAGCAATCAGCCCCAGCATTTT	CATWDRGSNQPQHF
-	TRBV27	-	TRBJ1-5	15	TGTGCCAGCAGTTTAAAATACCCCAGGGGTGGGCCCCAGCATTTT	CASSLKYPRGGPQHF
-	TRBV29-1	TRBD1	TRBJ1-1	14	TGCAGCACACCAGGGGGCCGAATGAACACTGAAGCTTTCTTT	CSTPGGRMNTEAFF
-	TRBV2	TRBD1	TRBJ1-1	15	TGTGCCAGCAGTAGGAGGGACAGTGCGGGGACTGAAGCTTTCTTT	CASSRRDSAGTEAFF
-	TRBV19	-	TRBJ1-1	15	TGTGCCAGTAGTATAGGTAACATGAGGGTAGCTGAAGCTTTCTTT	CASSIGNMRVAEAFF
-	TRBV10-1	-	TRBJ2-1	14	TGCGCCAGCAGCGCCACGGGGGCCTACAATGAGCAGTTCTTC	CASSATGAYNEQFF
few	TRBV3-1/TRBV3-2	-	TRBJ2-7	12	TGTGCCAGCAGCGTCAGGGGCTACGAGCAGTACTTC	CASSVRGYEQYF
-	TRBV5-4	-	TRBJ1-2	13	TGTGCCAGCAGCTTGGCCAGGGACTATGGCTACACCTTC	CASSLARDYGYTF
-	TRBV11-2	-	TRBJ1-2	18	TGTGCCAGCAGCTTGAACCCCCGGGGTCAGCCGGGTAACTATGGCTACACCTTC	CASSLNPRGQPGNYGYTF
-	TRBV2	TRBD2	TRBJ2-1	15	TGTGCCAGCGGGAAGACAGCGGGAGCCCCAAATGAGCAGTTCTTC	CASGKTAGAPNEQFF
-	TRBV7-2	TRBD1	TRBJ2-5	16	TGTGCCAGCAGCTTAGGATCTCGACAGGGCCAAGAGACCCAGTACTTC	CASSLGSRQGQETQYF
-	TRBV6-5	-	TRBJ1-2	14	TGTGCCAGCAGTTACAAGCCAGGCGGAGGGGGCTACACCTTC	CASSYKPGGGGYTF
-	TRBV19	TRBD1	TRBJ1-5	14	TGTGCCAGTAGTACGGACAGGGGGAATCAGCCCCAGCATTTT	CASSTDRGNQPQHF
-	TRBV24-1	-	TRBJ2-3	13	TGTGCCACCAGTGACCGGAGCACAGATACGCAGTATTTT	CATSDRSTDTQYF
-	TRBV6-5	-	TRBJ1-1	14	TGTGCCAGCAGTTACCTCGACAAGAACACTGAAGCTTTCTTT	CASSYLDKNTEAFF
-	TRBV30	TRBD2	TRBJ2-3	14	TGTGCCTGGAGTATAGCGGGGGGCACAGATACGCAGTATTTT	CAWSIAGGTDTQYF
-	TRBV9	-	TRBJ2-7	15	TGTGCCAGCAGCGCCGTAGCGGACCCCTCCTACGAGCAGTACTTC	CASSAVADPSYEQYF
-	TRBV19	-	TRBJ1-1	16	TGTGCCAGTAGTAGAGGGTGGGGGCAGCCGAACACTGAAGCTTTCTTT	CASSRGWGQPNTEAFF
-	TRBV2	TRBD1	TRBJ1-2	16	TGTGCCAGGGGGAGGGGGACAGGGACCACTAACTATGGCTACACCTTC	CARGRGTGTTNYGYTF
-	TRBV5-6	-	TRBJ1-5	16	TGTGCCAGCAGCTTGCGGTTTGGGGGCACCAATCAGCCCCAGCATTTT	CASSLRFGGTNQPQHF
few	TRBV9	TRBD2	TRBJ2-1	14	TGTGCCAGCAGCGTAAGCGGGGGGGATCATGAGCAGTTCTTC	CASSVSGGDHEQFF
-	TRBV7-8	TRBD1	TRBJ1-5	15	TGTGCCAGCAGCGACAGACAGGGGAGGTTGACAGGCCAGCATTTT	CASSDRQGRLTGQHF
-	TRBV21-1	-	TRBJ2-7	14	TGTGCCAGCAGCAAATGCCGACAGGGTGAGGAGCAGTACTTC	CASSKCRQGEEQYF
once	TRBV11-3	-	TRBJ1-1	15	TGTGCCAGCAGCTTAGTAAGGGGCCGGAACACTGAAGCTTTCTTT	CASSLVRGRNTEAFF
-	TRBV23-1	TRBD1	TRBJ1-3	15	TGCGCCAGCAGTCAAGGGACAGAGTCTGGAAACACCATATATTTT	CASSQGTESGNTIYF
-	TRBV11-3	TRBD2	TRBJ2-7	14	TGTGCCAGCTCTAGGGCCGCTAGCGGGTACGAGCAGTACTTC	CASSRAASGYEQYF
-	TRBV7-6	TRBD2	TRBJ2-1	17	TGTGCCAGCAGCTTAGGAGCGGGGGGGCCCATGAACAATGAGCAGTTCTTC	CASSLGAGGPMNNEQFF
-	TRBV5-1	-	TRBJ1-3	16	TGCGCCAGCAGCTTGGCCGGGGGAATCTCTGGAAACACCATATATTTT	CASSLAGGISGNTIYF